Following are 26 T cell receptor beta chains from one sample sequenced in a study of cytomegalovirus exposure and HLA in healthy donors. Vbeta (60) and Jbeta (13) primers were used in the PCR. Libraries were prepared by immunoSEQ multiplex PCR; TCRdb keeps only in-frame clonotypes and omits some of them. The table includes about 160,000 clones, around 77% detected once. Sequenced material: PBMCs. The receptors stem from a woman in her twenties or thirties in good health and CMV-seronegative.

This rearrangement joins TRBV30 to TRBJ2-7, with D possibly matching TRBD1 (7 bases). The V gene lost 2 bases and the J gene lost 9 bases, with 14 bases spanning the gap. The CDR3 is 12 amino acids. Germline V gives CDR1 GTSNPN, CDR2 SVGIG (reference sequence). The CDR3 bases are TGTGCCTGGAGTCCCTCGGGGGACAGGCAGTACTTC. Translated, it gives CAWSPSGDRQYF.

V and J are TRBV2 and TRBJ2-2; 7 bases fit TRBD1. J lost 4 bases, V lost 10 bases, and 6 bases had no gene match. The germline CDR1 and CDR2 sequences are SNHLY and FYNNEI. The CDR3 has 13 amino acids. CDR3 residues: CATRTGLTGELFF. Written as DNA, the CDR3 is TGTGCCACCCGGACAGGACTCACCGGGGAGCTGTTTTTT.

The rearrangement uses TRBV10-3 and TRBJ1-4; TRBD1 aligns across 9 bases. Unmatched junction bases numbered 7, after V lost 10 bases and J lost 7 bases. Germline lookup yields CDR1 ENHRY and CDR2 SYGVKD. The CDR3 loop spans 13 amino acids. The CDR3 region has the DNA TGTGCCACCTGGGACAGGGACTTTGAAAAACTGTTTTTT. This sequence encodes CATWDRDFEKLFF.

The V gene is TRBV28, the J gene TRBJ1-5; TRBD1 aligns across 8 bases. V lost 6 bases to trimming and J lost 4 bases; unmatched junction nucleotides: 20. This CDR3 has 19 residues. The germline gives CDR1 MDHEN, CDR2 SYDVKM. CDR3 sequence (DNA): TGTGCCAGCAGCTACCCTAGTGCCAGCCCAGGGGGCCGGAATCAGCCCCAGCATTTT. As protein: CASSYPSASPGGRNQPQHF.

The genes are TRBV29-1 and TRBJ2-1, with TRBD1 matching over 8 bases. Germline values: CDR1 SQVTM, CDR2 ANQGSEA. V lost 4 bases to trimming and J lost 2 bases; unmatched junction nucleotides: 1. The CDR3 runs to 13 residues. The CDR3 sequence: CSVGTGTYNEQFF. The CDR3 DNA sequence: TGCAGCGTTGGGACAGGGACCTACAATGAGCAGTTCTTC.

This clone turned up a few times. Relative to the germline gene, one junction end is altered; a read error may explain this. The V and J genes are TRBV7-9 and TRBJ2-7, with D maybe TRBD2 (6 bases). This CDR3 is 15 amino acids long. Per the germline V gene, CDR1 is SEHNR and CDR2 is FQNEAQ (reference sequence). The CDR3 spells CSSSLLRDSRNEQYF. The CDR3 DNA reads as TGTTCCAGCAGCTTACTCCGGGACTCTAGAAACGAGCAGTACTTC.

The chain couples TRBV2 to TRBJ2-5; TRBD1 aligns across 10 bases. The last part of the DNA fits TRBJ2-7 better; the J call may be wrong. CDR3 size: 15 residues. Germline V gene data show CDR1 as SNHLY and CDR2 as FYNNEI. The CDR3 region has the DNA TGTGCCAGCAAATGGACAGGGGGAACAGGAGACGAGCAGTACTTC. This encodes CASKWTGGTGDEQYF.

This rearrangement joins TRBV19 to TRBJ1-1; 9 bases agree with TRBD1. V trimming: 5 bases; J trimming: 5 bases; junction bases outside the gene matches: 6. There are 14 residues in the CDR3. The germline V gene encodes CDR1 LNHDA and CDR2 SQIVND (reference sequence). The CDR3 DNA follows: TGTGCCAGTAGTGCCTCGACAGGGGGGACTGAAGCTTTCTTT. It translates to CASSASTGGTEAFF. The whole variable domain, remainder taken from reference TRBV19 and TRBJ1-1, is DGGITQSPKYLFRKEGQNVTLSCEQNLNHDAMYWYRQDPGQGLRLIYYSQIVNDFQKGDIAEGYSVSREKKESFPLTVTSAQKNPTAFYLCASSASTGGTEAFFGQGTRLTVV.

The chain employs TRBV9 and TRBJ2-2; D might be TRBD2 (5 bases). Per the germline V gene, CDR1 is SGDLS and CDR2 is YYNGEE. Trimming stripped 4 bases from V and 5 bases from J, with 9 bases between. This CDR3 has 13 amino acids. Here the CDR3 DNA reads TGTGCCAGCAGCCTTCGGGATACCGGGGAGCTGTTTTTT. Its protein product is CASSLRDTGELFF.

This clone is labeled medium-sized. The V and J genes are TRBV6-6 and TRBJ1-3; TRBD1 might be the D (6 bases). CDR1 is MNHNY, CDR2 SVGAGI, per germline (reference sequence). This CDR3 contains 13 residues. The ends were cut back, 6 bases at V and 0 bases at J, with 6 bases in the middle. The CDR3 DNA follows: TGTGCCAGCAGGGACAGCTCTGGAAACACCATATATTTT. Amino acids: CASRDSSGNTIYF.

The rearrangement joins TRBV19 to TRBJ1-1; possible D gene TRBD1, 5 bases. Germline V gene data show CDR1 as LNHDA and CDR2 as SQIVND (reference sequence). With 8 bases removed from V and 8 bases from J, the gap between germline ends came to 15 bases. There are 12 residues in the CDR3. Here the CDR3 reads CASLGGYGEAFF. The CDR3 DNA reads TGTGCCAGTCTGGGGGGATATGGGGAAGCTTTCTTT.

This sequence joins TRBV9 and TRBJ2-3; 16 bases agree with TRBD2. J gave up 6 bases and V 3 bases, and 10 bases lay outside the gene matches. Germline V gene lookup returns CDR1 SGDLS and CDR2 YYNGEE. This CDR3 has 18 amino acids. The CDR3: CASSAQGTSGGAADTQYF. DNA of the CDR3: TGTGCCAGCAGCGCCCAAGGGACTAGCGGGGGGGCGGCGGATACGCAGTATTTT. Full variable domain (outside the CDR3, taken from reference TRBV9 and TRBJ2-3): DSGVTQTPKHLITATGQRVTLRCSPRSGDLSVYWYQQSLDQGLQFLIQYYNGEERAKGNILERFSAQQFPDLHSELNLSSLELGDSALYFCASSAQGTSGGAADTQYFGPGTRLTVL.

V and J are TRBV9 and TRBJ1-6, with TRBD1 as a possible D gene (6 bases). There are 15 residues in the CDR3. Germline-derived CDR1 and CDR2 are SGDLS and YYNGEE. The V and J ends lost 4 bases and 7 bases respectively, with 15 bases between them. In nucleotides, the CDR3 is TGTGCCAGCAGCCCAGGGGCCCCGGGGAATTCACCCCTCCACTTT. Translated: CASSPGAPGNSPLHF.

The chain combines TRBV27 with TRBJ1-4; D might be TRBD1 (6 bases). The CDR3 has 16 amino acids. With 4 bases removed from V and 7 bases from J, the gap between germline ends came to 19 bases. Germline CDR1 reads MNHEY; CDR2 reads SMNVEV (reference sequence). The CDR3 loop reads CASSSLSRGASEKLFF. DNA of the CDR3: TGTGCCAGCAGTTCATTAAGCCGGGGGGCTAGTGAAAAACTGTTTTTT.

Worth noting for this clone: This same CDR3 is encoded by further DNA sequences in the sample. This chain uses TRBV18 with TRBJ1-1; a possible D gene is TRBD1 (6 bases). V dropped 3 bases and J dropped 1 base, with 9 bases sitting between them. The CDR3 runs to 14 residues. In germline, CDR1 is KGHSH, CDR2 LQKENI. DNA of the CDR3: TGTGCCAGCTCACCGGACAGAAGGAACACTGAAGCTTTCTTT. Translated, it gives CASSPDRRNTEAFF.

This chain connects TRBV9 to TRBJ1-2; tentatively, D is TRBD1 (6 bases). The CDR3 is 13 residues long. Germline V CDR1 and CDR2: SGDLS, YYNGEE. Trimming cost V 5 bases and J 8 bases, with 16 bases left between them. CDR3 sequence reads: CASSTGSRDGYTF. DNA of the CDR3: TGTGCCAGCAGTACAGGGAGCCGAGACGGCTACACCTTC. The full variable domain, rest sourced from reference TRBV9 and TRBJ1-2, is DSGVTQTPKHLITATGQRVTLRCSPRSGDLSVYWYQQSLDQGLQFLIQYYNGEERAKGNILERFSAQQFPDLHSELNLSSLELGDSALYFCASSTGSRDGYTFGSGTRLTVV.

The chain couples TRBV5-6 to TRBJ1-6; 7 nucleotides match TRBD1. The germline gives CDR1 SGHDT, CDR2 YYEEEE. The CDR3 is 15 amino acids. The trim removed 1 base at V and 10 bases at J, leaving 8 bases unmatched. CDR3 nucleotide sequence: TGTGCCAGCAGCTTGTTGCAGGGGGAAGGGTCACCCCTCCACTTT. Protein product: CASSLLQGEGSPLHF.

This clone was found once. This chain links TRBV28 with TRBJ1-5, with 10 positions matching TRBD1. The J segment lost 4 bases and the V segment lost 6 bases, leaving 6 bases of the junction unmatched. The V gene's germline CDR1 is MDHEN and CDR2 SYDVKM. There are 15 residues in the CDR3. The DNA of the CDR3 is TGTGCCAGCAGCGAGGGACAGGGGAATAATCAGCCCCAGCATTTT. Protein: CASSEGQGNNQPQHF.

The chain links TRBV30 to TRBJ2-2; 10 bases fit TRBD2. This CDR3 is 17 amino acids long. Germline lookup yields CDR1 GTSNPN and CDR2 SVGIG (reference sequence). V lost 2 bases and J lost 5; bases outside the gene matches: 11. The CDR3 nucleotides are TGTGCCTGGAGTCGGGGTGGAGCGGGGGGGCGTACCGGGGAGCTGTTTTTT. This encodes CAWSRGGAGGRTGELFF.

This clone was seen a single time. The V call is TRBV7-9, the J call TRBJ1-4; D remains unclear. CDR3 size: 15 residues. Trimming pared 2 bases from V and 7 bases from J, leaving 14 bases between. Per germline, CDR1 SEHNR and CDR2 FQNEAQ (reference sequence). DNA for the CDR3: TGTGCCAGCAGCTTAATCGGGGAGGAAGGTGAAAAACTGTTTTTT. The encoded protein is CASSLIGEEGEKLFF.

This clone was observed a handful of times. The chain combines TRBV10-3 with TRBJ2-1, with TRBD2 matching over 10 bases. The CDR3 totals 13 residues. Losses at the gene ends were 8 bases for V and 4 bases for J; bases not matched to a gene: 2. The germline gives CDR1 ENHRY, CDR2 SYGVKD. The chain's CDR3 is CAIGTSAYNEQFF. The CDR3 coding sequence is TGTGCCATCGGGACTAGCGCATACAATGAGCAGTTCTTC.

The rearrangement joins TRBV7-2 to TRBJ2-7; D gene uncertain. This CDR3 is 12 amino acids long. In germline, CDR1 is SGHTA, CDR2 FQGNSA. V lost 0 bases and J 4 bases, leaving 4 bases between the germline ends. The DNA of the CDR3 is TGTGCCAGCAGCTTAGCCACTTACGAGCAGTACTTC. This sequence encodes CASSLATYEQYF.

This clone turned up a few times. This CDR3 reads CATTGNVNYGYTF. Here the CDR3 DNA reads TGTGCCACCACGGGGAATGTGAACTATGGCTACACCTTC. The chain employs TRBV2 and TRBJ1-2; unclear D gene. Germline CDR1 SNHLY, CDR2 FYNNEI. CDR3 length: 13 residues. V lost 10 bases, J lost 2 bases, and 14 bases lay in between.

There are a few counts of this clone. Written as DNA, the CDR3 is TGTGCCAGCAGCCAGGGGCAGGGACAGTACTTC. Its translation: CASSQGQGQYF. This chain uses TRBV14 with TRBJ2-7, with D possibly matching TRBD1 (5 bases). With 3 bases removed from V and 10 bases from J, the gap between germline ends came to 10 bases. CDR1 is SGHDN and CDR2 is FVKESK in the germline V gene. The CDR3 consists of 11 residues.

The J gene is TRBJ2-3, the V gene TRBV19, with 9 bases identical to TRBD2. Trimming at V came to 2 bases and at J to 4 bases, leaving 10 bases not matched to a gene. The CDR3 is 17 residues long. The germline V gene has CDR1 LNHDA and CDR2 SQIVND (reference sequence). The CDR3 nucleotides are TGTGCCAGTAGTATAAAACCAGCGGGGGGTTTCGCAGATACGCAGTATTTT. Protein product: CASSIKPAGGFADTQYF.

This clone was picked up many times. The genes are TRBV5-1 and TRBJ2-7; weak D call: TRBD1 (5 bases). This CDR3 region has 14 residues. The V end lost 0 bases, the J end lost 3 bases, and 10 bases lay between the germline ends. Germline-derived CDR1 and CDR2 are SGHRS and YFSETQ. As DNA, the CDR3 is TGCGCCAGCAGCTTGGCCCCAGGGCTCTACGAGCAGTACTTC. This codes for CASSLAPGLYEQYF.